The rows below give T cell receptor beta chains drawn from one sample of a study of identical twins. MiXCR, run by TCRdb on the 5' RACE reads, gives a single entry per CDR3 protein. The sample has about 430,000 distinct CDR3 sequences; roughly 20% are singletons. The sequencing sample was made of naive T cells sorted from blood. The source of these receptors is a man between 45 and 60 years old in good health. Both conserved end residues are part of each CDR3. D genes are given only for firm matches. Some rows have no size entry. The others give once, few or many, or a class for an expanded clone.

abundance	d_gene	v_gene	j_gene	CDR3nt	CDR3aa
-	-	TRBV5-4	TRBJ2-7	TGTGCCAGCAGCTTGGAGGCAGGGAAGGTCGAGCAGTACTTC	CASSLEAGKVEQYF
few	-	TRBV20-1	TRBJ1-2	TGCAGTTCTCGTCGAAGGGTCCAGCGTCCGAGGAGAGGGGGCTACACCTTC	CSSRRRVQRPRRGGYTF
few	TRBD2	TRBV20-1	TRBJ2-3	TGCAGTGCCCCCATGGGCGGGAGGGCGGATACGCAGTATTTT	CSAPMGGRADTQYF
-	-	TRBV6-1	TRBJ2-1	TGTGCCAGCAGGGCGGGACAAGACAATGAGCAGTTCTTC	CASRAGQDNEQFF
few	-	TRBV15	TRBJ1-1	TGTGCCACCACGGACGGACACTCCCTGAACACTGAAGCTTTCTTT	CATTDGHSLNTEAFF
-	TRBD1	TRBV5-4	TRBJ1-3	TGTGCCAGCAGCTTGGGGGCCGGGACAGGGCCGGGAAACACCATATATTTT	CASSLGAGTGPGNTIYF
-	TRBD2	TRBV10-3	TRBJ2-7	TGTGCCACCAAGAGAGGAGGGACTAGCGGGGGGTCCTACGAGCAGTACTTC	CATKRGGTSGGSYEQYF
few	-	TRBV27	TRBJ2-5	TGTGCCAGCAGTTTACAGGGTTTGCTGGAGACCCAGTACTTC	CASSLQGLLETQYF
-	-	TRBV28	TRBJ1-6	TGTGCCAGCAGTTTAGAAAGGGAAGTTCGTTACAATTCACCCCTCCACTTT	CASSLEREVRYNSPLHF
few	TRBD2	TRBV20-1	TRBJ2-3	TGCAGTGCCAAACCGGGGGGAGATACGCAGTATTTT	CSAKPGGDTQYF
-	TRBD2	TRBV29-1	TRBJ2-3	TGCAGCGTGGGGGGTGCTAGCGGCCCTCCAGATACGCAGTATTTT	CSVGGASGPPDTQYF
-	TRBD2	TRBV28	TRBJ2-1	TGTGCCAGCAGGCCCGGACTAGCGGATTACAATGAGCAGTTCTTC	CASRPGLADYNEQFF
few	TRBD2	TRBV12-3/TRBV12-4	TRBJ2-1	TGTGCCAGCAGCGAGCGGGGGGGCAGAGGTTACAATGAGCAGTTCTTC	CASSERGGRGYNEQFF
-	-	TRBV11-2	TRBJ2-2	TGTGCCAGCAGTAAAGACAGGACGGACACCGGGGAGCTGTTTTTT	CASSKDRTDTGELFF
-	TRBD1	TRBV5-4	TRBJ2-2	TGTGCCAGCAGCCCCTCAGGGACAGTAACCGGGGAGCTGTTTTTT	CASSPSGTVTGELFF
few	-	TRBV20-1	TRBJ2-7	TGCAGTGCTGGCAGTTGGGGTTCGGAAGAGCAGTACTTC	CSAGSWGSEEQYF
-	-	TRBV28	TRBJ2-2	TGTGCCAGCAGACCGGACATGGGGCAGAACACCGGGGAGCTGTTTTTT	CASRPDMGQNTGELFF
many	TRBD1	TRBV25-1	TRBJ2-7	TGTGCCAGCACGGACAGGGGTTCCTACGAGCAGTACTTC	CASTDRGSYEQYF